The clone carrying this TCR beta chain was seen only a few times. Its matching antigen is unknown. These data come from a study of CD8+CD57+ T cells in acquired aplastic anemia. The overall study: On average, sorted CD4+ and CD8+ cells gave roughly 2.9 ug of DNA. Study-wide results and caveats: The same twenty-nine CD8+ CDR3 sequences occurred in patients and in controls.

The TCR beta profiling, which covered VDJ combination and CDR3 sequence, was carried out using genomic DNA as the template. TCRdb processed the reads anew with MiXCR; each CDR3 protein has one entry. The sample has about 240,000 distinct CDR3 sequences; about 44% are singletons. For sequencing, patients were chosen who had shown expansion of CD8+CD57+ cells by flow cytometry. There were no patients without severe acquired aplastic anemia. CDR1 is ENHRY and CDR2 is SYGVKD in the germline V gene. V lost 11 bases to trimming and J lost 4 bases, with 18 bases between them. The CDR3 sequence is 13 residues long.

The specimen sequenced was sorted CD4+, CD8+, or CD8+CD57+ T cells (not recorded which) from PBMCs. V gene TRBV10-3 combines with J gene TRBJ2-7; weak D call: TRBD2 (5 bases). The TCR comes from a human donor with aplastic anemia. The CDR3 sequence is CASVQSSGYEQYF. Here the CDR3 DNA reads TGTGCCTCCGTTCAGTCCAGCGGATACGAGCAGTACTTC.